This TCR beta chain was documented in a study of OX40 agonist ivuxolimab in advanced cancers. On the study more broadly: The dose-escalation cohort was approximately 81% male, with a mean age of around 54 years, ranging about 23 to 90. Three dose-escalation patients had partial responses: one with hepatocellular carcinoma and two with cutaneous melanoma.

Germline V lookup: CDR1 SEHNR, CDR2 FQNEAQ (reference sequence). Losses at the gene ends were 5 bases for V and 3 bases for J; bases not matched to a gene: 6. This CDR3 comprises 14 residues. Here immunoSEQ multiplex PCR was the method, and the copy in TCRdb shows in-frame clones only, minus some. The sample has 55,000 to 80,000 clones, nearly 90% seen once; the top ten hold around 12%. The receptor's source is an adult with an advanced solid tumor such as melanoma, head and neck, liver or kidney cancer. V gene TRBV7-9 combines with J gene TRBJ1-2; 7 bases agree with TRBD1. The sequenced sample was CD4+ or CD8+ T cells sorted from blood, obtained in a trial of the OX40 agonist ivuxolimab. The DNA for the CDR3 is TGTGCCAGCAGCACCGGGACAGCTTACTATGGCTACACCTTC. As protein: CASSTGTAYYGYTF.